The next 11 T cell receptor beta chains were all read from a single sample in a study of shared T cell receptors in the human thymus (dated by TCRdb to 2020 to 2023). Receptors were amplified or captured by the immunoSEQ multiplex PCR assay. Sourced from immuneACCESS, this table was stored by TCRdb with only in-frame sequences that have V and J called. A share of the clones is absent; for the studies checked, an unresolved V gene accounts for under half, and the remainder has no known explanation. The sample table holds hundreds of thousands of clones, of which around 87% were seen once. Of the sample, roughly 0.0094% is held by the ten largest clones. The data were also submitted as part of a second study, on human thymus T cells.

The sequencing input was thymocytes. These receptors all stem from a boy under three years old with a congenital heart defect. Donor details come from another sample of the same person, matched by shared clones.

V is TRBV4-1 and J is TRBJ1-1; no clear D gene. CDR1 is MGHRA and CDR2 is YSYEKL in the germline V gene. Trimming stripped 0 bases from V and 1 base from J, with 9 bases between. The CDR3 runs 15 residues. CDR3 sequence (DNA): TGCGCCAGCAGCCAAGAGACGGGGAAGAACACTGAAGCTTTCTTT. Translating gives CASSQETGKNTEAFF.

The chain recombines TRBV19 with TRBJ2-7; 10 bases fit TRBD1. The CDR3 extends over 16 amino acids. The germline CDR1 and CDR2 sequences are LNHDA and SQIVND (reference sequence). Trimming took 4 bases from V and 0 from J; bases not matched to a gene: 6. CDR3 sequence: CASSTPDRGDSYEQYF. The CDR3 DNA reads as TGTGCCAGTAGTACTCCGGACAGGGGGGACTCCTACGAGCAGTACTTC.

The chain couples TRBV2 to TRBJ1-5; 7 bases match TRBD1. The CDR3 runs 15 residues. Germline V CDR1 and CDR2: SNHLY, FYNNEI. The J segment lost 4 bases and the V segment lost 4 bases, leaving 7 bases of the junction unmatched. The CDR3 bases are TGTGCCAGCAGTGCTTTAGGGGGCGGGAATCAGCCCCAGCATTTT. It encodes CASSALGGGNQPQHF.

V and J are TRBV10-3 and TRBJ2-7, with TRBD2 identical over 12 bases. The CDR3 consists of 21 residues. Germline V gives CDR1 ENHRY, CDR2 SYGVKD. V lost 0 bases, J lost 5 bases, and 20 bases stayed unmatched. CDR3 DNA: TGTGCCATCAGTGAGTCAAGGAGCGCTAGCGGGAGGGCCATCGGGATCGACGAGCAGTACTTC. This encodes CAISESRSASGRAIGIDEQYF.

The CDR3, as DNA: TGTGCCAGCAGCACCGAGACAGGGCCGAGCTCTGGAAACACCATATATTTT. Amino acids: CASSTETGPSSGNTIYF. The rearrangement uses TRBV7-9 and TRBJ1-3; 7 bases fit TRBD1. CDR1 is SEHNR and CDR2 is FQNEAQ in the germline V gene (reference sequence). The CDR3 is made up of 17 amino acids. V shed 5 bases, J shed 0 bases, and the junction held 10 bases outside the gene matches. The full variable domain, its missing parts supplied by reference TRBV7-9 and TRBJ1-3, is DTGVSQNPRHKITKRGQNVTFRCDPISEHNRLYWYRQTLGQGPEFLTYFQNEAQLEKSRLLSDRFSAERPKGSFSTLEIQRTEQGDSAMYLCASSTETGPSSGNTIYFGEGSWLTVV.

The genes are TRBV7-9 and TRBJ1-1; maybe TRBD1 (6 bases). Trimming pared 5 bases from V and 8 bases from J, leaving 12 bases between. This CDR3 is built from 12 residues. Germline values: CDR1 SEHNR, CDR2 FQNEAQ (reference sequence). The CDR3 spells CASSLDRTEAFF. The DNA of the CDR3 is TGTGCCAGCAGCCTAGACAGGACCGAAGCTTTCTTT.

V gene TRBV7-9 combines with J gene TRBJ2-7; 9 positions agree with TRBD1. The CDR3 spans 15 residues. Losses at the gene ends were 1 base for V and 3 bases for J; bases not matched to a gene: 4. From germline, CDR1 is SEHNR and CDR2 FQNEAQ (reference sequence). This chain's CDR3 is CASSLDLDRGYEQYF. CDR3 coding DNA: TGTGCCAGCAGCTTAGATCTGGACAGGGGCTACGAGCAGTACTTC.

The chain recombines TRBV5-8 with TRBJ2-7, with 10 nucleotides matching TRBD1. The CDR3 consists of 14 residues. The ends lost 4 bases at V and 3 bases at J; junction bases unmatched: 4. The germline V gene has CDR1 SGHTS and CDR2 YDEGEE. The CDR3 loop is CASSGGQGIYEQYF. The CDR3 DNA sequence: TGTGCCAGCAGCGGGGGACAGGGGATCTACGAGCAGTACTTC.

This chain connects TRBV6-6 to TRBJ1-1, with 9 bases fitting TRBD1. This CDR3 is built from 14 residues. The V gene's germline CDR1 is MNHNY and CDR2 SVGAGI (reference sequence). Unmatched junction bases numbered 6, after V lost 5 bases and J lost 5 bases. As DNA, the CDR3 is TGTGCCAGCAGTCAGGGACAGGGTCGGACTGAAGCTTTCTTT. It translates to CASSQGQGRTEAFF.

The chain employs TRBV28 and TRBJ1-6; maybe TRBD1 (6 bases). The CDR3 length is 15 residues. The V and J ends lost 2 bases and 7 bases respectively, with 12 bases between them. Per germline, CDR1 MDHEN and CDR2 SYDVKM. CDR3 residues: CASSLGAGDNSPLHF. The DNA for the CDR3 is TGTGCCAGCAGTTTAGGTGCAGGGGACAATTCACCCCTCCACTTT.

Points on this clone: Other nucleotide sequences from this sample produce the same CDR3. The chain links TRBV29-1 to TRBJ2-7, with 9 bases aligning to TRBD2. V dropped 4 bases and J dropped 6; count of bases not matched to a gene: 1. Germline values: CDR1 SQVTM, CDR2 ANQGSEA. The CDR3 sequence is 11 residues long. CDR3 residues: CSVVSGSEQYF. DNA for the CDR3: TGCAGCGTTGTTAGCGGGAGCGAGCAGTACTTC.